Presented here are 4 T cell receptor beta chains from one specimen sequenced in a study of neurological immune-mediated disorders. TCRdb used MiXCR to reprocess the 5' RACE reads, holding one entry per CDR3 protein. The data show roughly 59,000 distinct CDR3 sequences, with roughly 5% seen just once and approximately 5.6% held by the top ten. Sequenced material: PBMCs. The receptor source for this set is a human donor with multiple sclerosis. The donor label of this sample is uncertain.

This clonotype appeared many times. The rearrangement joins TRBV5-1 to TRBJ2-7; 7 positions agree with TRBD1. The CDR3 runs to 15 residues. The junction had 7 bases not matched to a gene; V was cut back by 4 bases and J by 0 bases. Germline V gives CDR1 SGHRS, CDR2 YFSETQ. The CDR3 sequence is CASSLQGTDSYEQYF. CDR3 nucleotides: TGCGCCAGCAGCCTACAGGGGACGGACTCCTACGAGCAGTACTTC.

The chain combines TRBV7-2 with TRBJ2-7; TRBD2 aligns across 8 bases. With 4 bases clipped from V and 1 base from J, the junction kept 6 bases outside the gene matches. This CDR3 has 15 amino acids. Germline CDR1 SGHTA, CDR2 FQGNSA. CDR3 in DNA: TGTGCCAGCAGCTCTCTAGCGGGTGCATCCTACGAGCAGTACTTC. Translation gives CASSSLAGASYEQYF.

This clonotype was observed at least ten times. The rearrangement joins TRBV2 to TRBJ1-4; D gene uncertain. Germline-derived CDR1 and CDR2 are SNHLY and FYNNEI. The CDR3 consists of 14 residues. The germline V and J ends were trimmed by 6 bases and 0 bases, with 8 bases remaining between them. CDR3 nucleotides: TGTGCCAGCAGAAAGACGGCAACTAATGAAAAACTGTTTTTT. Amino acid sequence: CASRKTATNEKLFF. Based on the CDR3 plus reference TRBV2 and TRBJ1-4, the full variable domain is EPEVTQTPSHQVTQMGQEVILRCVPISNHLYFYWYRQILGQKVEFLVSFYNNEISEKSEIFDDQFSVERPDGSNFTLKIRSTKLEDSAMYFCASRKTATNEKLFFGSGTQLSVL.

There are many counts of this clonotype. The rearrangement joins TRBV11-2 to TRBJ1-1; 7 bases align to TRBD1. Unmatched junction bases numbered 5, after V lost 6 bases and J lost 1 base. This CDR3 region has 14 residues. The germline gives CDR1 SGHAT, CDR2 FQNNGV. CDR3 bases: TGTGCCAGCAGGACAGGGAGAAGGAACACTGAAGCTTTCTTT. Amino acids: CASRTGRRNTEAFF.